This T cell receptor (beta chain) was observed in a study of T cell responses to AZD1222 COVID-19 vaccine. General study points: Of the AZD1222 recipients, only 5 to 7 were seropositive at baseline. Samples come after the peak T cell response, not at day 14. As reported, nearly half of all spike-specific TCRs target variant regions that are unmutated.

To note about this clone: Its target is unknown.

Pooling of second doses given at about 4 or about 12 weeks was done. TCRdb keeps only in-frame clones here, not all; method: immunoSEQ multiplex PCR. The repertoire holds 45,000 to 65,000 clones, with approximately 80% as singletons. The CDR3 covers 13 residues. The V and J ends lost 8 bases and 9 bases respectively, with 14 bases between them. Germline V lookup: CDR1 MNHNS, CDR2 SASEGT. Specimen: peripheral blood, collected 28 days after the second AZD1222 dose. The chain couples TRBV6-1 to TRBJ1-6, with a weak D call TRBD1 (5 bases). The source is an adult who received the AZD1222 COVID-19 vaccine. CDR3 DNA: TGTGCCAGCGGGGGGGTTTTGGGTTCACCCCTCCACTTT. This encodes CASGGVLGSPLHF.